This T cell receptor beta chain was sequenced for a study of beta chain features in type 1 diabetes. Notes on the study in general: Shortening that was moderate but significant affected the TCRB CDR3s of Type 1 diabetes patients in all four CD4+ subsets. There was no resolution here of whether HLA type influences TCRB rearrangement.

This CDR3 has 13 amino acids. The V gene's germline CDR1 is SGHTA and CDR2 FQGNSA. Between the trimmed V and J ends, which lost 5 bases and 3 bases, there was a span of 10 bases. This clone was observed a few times. Its antigen remains unidentified. Expressed TCRB transcripts got sequenced, as all isolated RNA was reverse transcribed. Measured with immunoSEQ multiplex PCR; TCRdb has only the in-frame clones, and not every one. Of almost 350,000 clones in the sample, less than 20% are singletons; the top ten hold 0.044%. The sequencing sample was made of naive CD4+ T cells from blood. The clonotype comes from a woman under 30 in good health. V is TRBV7-2 and J is TRBJ2-5, with TRBD2 as a possible D gene (5 bases). The DNA of the CDR3 is TGTGCCAGCAGCCAAGGACTCGAAGAGACCCAGTACTTC. Its translation is CASSQGLEETQYF.